The 32 T cell receptor beta chains reported below all come from one sample, sequenced in a study of T-cell reconstitution after alpha-beta-depleted transplantation in children. Preparation of the TCRbeta library was carried out with unique molecular identifiers. TCRdb passed the PCR reads through MiXCR, listing each CDR3 protein once. This sample yields approximately 44,000 distinct CDR3 sequences, of which under 6.5% are seen a single time; roughly 30% belongs to the top ten. The sample consisted of PBMCs, mostly from graft donor cells, taken 60 days after TCRalphabeta/CD19-depleted stem cell transplant. These receptor sequences come from a female patient aged 2-10 years who had a stem cell transplant for aplastic anemia, so the T cells may come from the graft donor.

This sequence joins TRBV11-3 and TRBJ2-5; 7 positions agree with TRBD1. This CDR3 comprises 17 residues. Germline CDR1 is SGHNT and CDR2 is YENEEA. The trim removed 5 bases at V and 1 base at J, leaving 13 bases unmatched. Here the CDR3 reads CASSHRPRWDSQETQYF. The CDR3, as DNA: TGTGCCAGCAGCCACAGACCCAGGTGGGACAGCCAAGAGACCCAGTACTTC.

This clonotype was observed at least ten times. The CDR3 sequence: CSARSGTSGILGQYF. CDR3 bases: TGCAGTGCTAGATCCGGGACTAGCGGGATCTTGGGGCAGTACTTC. This chain uses TRBV20-1 with TRBJ2-7, with 13 bases matching TRBD2. Per germline, CDR1 DFQATT and CDR2 SNEGSKA (reference sequence). The CDR3 extends over 15 amino acids. With 2 bases clipped from V and 9 bases from J, the junction kept 10 bases outside the gene matches.

This clonotype was seen a handful of times. This chain connects TRBV2 to TRBJ2-3; TRBD1 might be the D (6 bases). The CDR3 is 15 residues long. The V and J ends lost 6 bases and 6 bases respectively, with 19 bases between them. Germline CDR1 reads SNHLY; CDR2 reads FYNNEI. CDR3 sequence: CASSRTAVFGDTQYF. For the CDR3, the DNA is TGTGCCAGCAGCCGGACAGCTGTTTTTGGGGATACGCAGTATTTT.

This clonotype was recorded many times. V is TRBV3-1 and J is TRBJ2-5, with 7 positions matching TRBD1. The length of the CDR3 is 14 residues. With V trimmed by 2 bases and J by 5 bases, 5 bases remained unmatched. CDR1 and CDR2 (germline): LGHDT, YNNKEL (reference sequence). The CDR3 DNA follows: TGTGCCAGCAGCCAAAGAGGGGGCATGGAGACCCAGTACTTC. Residues: CASSQRGGMETQYF.

This clonotype has ten or more counts. A much larger clone sits a single nucleotide away, making a read error possible. The chain couples TRBV12-3 or TRBV12-4 to TRBJ2-1; D may be TRBD1 or TRBD2 (6 bases each). The CDR3 totals 16 residues. V gave up 10 bases and J gave up 3 bases, with 22 bases separating them. CDR3 in DNA: TGTGCCAACAGCCCCAGGGGCGGAGGGTTCTACAATGAGCAGTTCTTC. This sequence encodes CANSPRGGGFYNEQFF.

This clonotype was recorded many times. CDR3 nucleotides: TGCAGTGCTAGAGAAACGTACCAAGAGACCCAGTACTTC. Protein sequence: CSARETYQETQYF. The chain employs TRBV20-1 and TRBJ2-5; no clear D. The CDR3 consists of 13 residues. Between the trimmed V and J ends, which lost 0 bases and 0 bases, there was a span of 5 bases. Germline-derived CDR1 and CDR2 are DFQATT and SNEGSKA (reference sequence).

This clonotype was observed many times. The V call is TRBV7-9, the J call TRBJ2-7, with a weak D call TRBD1 (7 bases). From germline, CDR1 is SEHNR and CDR2 FQNEAQ (reference sequence). V shed 0 bases and J shed 2 bases, with 8 bases lying between them. This CDR3 contains 14 residues. CDR3 nucleotides: TGTGCCAGCAGCTTAGCCAGGGGGGCCTACGAGCAGTACTTC. Amino acid sequence: CASSLARGAYEQYF.

At least ten counts were recorded for this clonotype. The V and J genes are TRBV4-1 and TRBJ2-7; D not certain. CDR3 size: 12 residues. The germline V and J ends were trimmed by 4 bases and 4 bases, with 8 bases remaining between them. CDR1 MGHRA and CDR2 YSYEKL come from the germline V gene. The DNA for the CDR3 is TGCGCCAGCAGCCCTTCAGCTTACGAGCAGTACTTC. The encoded protein is CASSPSAYEQYF.

This clonotype was seen at least ten times. V usage is TRBV20-1 and J usage is TRBJ2-5, with D uncertain. The length of the CDR3 is 15 residues. The V end lost 3 bases, the J end lost 1 base, and 15 bases lay between the germline ends. Germline V gives CDR1 DFQATT, CDR2 SNEGSKA (reference sequence). The CDR3, as DNA: TGCAGTGCTAGTCCCCCTGGACGTAGCCAAGAGACCCAGTACTTC. Translated, it gives CSASPPGRSQETQYF.

The chain employs TRBV2 and TRBJ1-5; D might be TRBD1 (5 bases). V shed 4 bases and J shed 1 base, with 11 bases lying between them. This CDR3 has 15 amino acids. CDR1 is SNHLY, CDR2 FYNNEI, per germline. In nucleotides, the CDR3 is TGTGCCAGCAGTGTGGCAGGGAGAAGCAATCAGCCCCAGCATTTT. Protein product: CASSVAGRSNQPQHF.

The table lists this clonotype with a few counts. The chain carries TRBV20-1 and TRBJ1-1; D is ambiguous. Germline-derived CDR1 and CDR2 are DFQATT and SNEGSKA (reference sequence). Trimming shortened V by 4 bases and J by 1 base, and 16 bases separated the two germline ends. The CDR3 is 15 residues long. CDR3 region: CSAIKAERSNTEAFF. The CDR3 DNA reads TGCAGTGCTATTAAGGCGGAACGGTCGAACACTGAAGCTTTCTTT.

By share of the sample, this clonotype is medium-sized. The CDR3 here is CASSPGDRTHEQFF. The CDR3 bases are TGTGCCAGCAGCCCCGGGGATCGGACACATGAGCAGTTCTTC. The J gene is TRBJ2-1, the V gene TRBV25-1; possibly TRBD1 or TRBD2 for D (5 bases each). The CDR3 consists of 14 residues. The V end was cut by 6 bases, the J end by 8 bases, with 17 bases between. Germline V gene data show CDR1 as MGHDK and CDR2 as SYGVNS.

This clonotype appeared many times. The chain combines TRBV20-1 with TRBJ2-1; 9 nucleotides match TRBD2. CDR1 and CDR2 from the germline V gene are DFQATT and SNEGSKA (reference sequence). The V and J ends lost 4 bases and 3 bases, in that order; junction bases with no gene match: 7. This CDR3 contains 15 residues. The CDR3 sequence: CSATSGASFYNEQFF. The CDR3 nucleotides read TGCAGTGCTACTAGCGGGGCATCTTTCTACAATGAGCAGTTCTTC.

This clonotype was seen a handful of times. The chain employs TRBV7-9 and TRBJ1-2, with 8 bases fitting TRBD1. Trimming took 5 bases from V and 4 from J; bases not matched to a gene: 9. CDR1 is SEHNR, CDR2 FQNEAQ, per germline (reference sequence). The CDR3 covers 15 residues. The CDR3 DNA sequence: TGTGCCAGCAGCCGCAGGGGGCGCGGGTTCTATGGCTACACCTTC. Amino acid sequence: CASSRRGRGFYGYTF.

This clonotype came up many times. The chain links TRBV27 to TRBJ2-7, with 11 bases that match TRBD2. Germline trimming cut 0 bases from V and 3 bases from J; bases unmatched to any gene: 4. This CDR3 is built from 16 residues. Germline CDR1 and CDR2: MNHEY and SMNVEV (reference sequence). The CDR3 DNA is TGTGCCAGCAGTTTATCAGGGACTAGCGGCTTCTACGAGCAGTACTTC. This encodes CASSLSGTSGFYEQYF.

This clonotype has at least ten counts. V gene TRBV9 combines with J gene TRBJ2-5, with no clear D. The CDR3 has 14 residues. The V gene lost 0 bases and the J gene lost 4 bases, with 10 bases spanning the gap. Germline V lookup: CDR1 SGDLS, CDR2 YYNGEE. CDR3 coding DNA: TGTGCCAGCAGCGTAGAAGGTCTAGTAGAGACCCAGTACTTC. Protein: CASSVEGLVETQYF.

CDR3: CASSPEGTASPLHF. DNA of the CDR3: TGCGCCAGCAGCCCGGAGGGGACAGCTTCACCCCTCCACTTT. The chain employs TRBV5-1 and TRBJ1-6; TRBD1 matches 7 bases. The V segment lost 4 bases and the J segment 9 bases; nucleotides outside the gene matches: 7. The germline V gene has CDR1 SGHRS and CDR2 YFSETQ. The CDR3 covers 14 residues.

At least ten counts were recorded for this clonotype. The rearrangement joins TRBV3-1 to TRBJ1-1; D call uncertain. Germline V gene lookup returns CDR1 LGHDT and CDR2 YNNKEL (reference sequence). V was pared by 2 bases and J by 1 base, with 5 bases between. CDR3 length: 13 residues. Here the CDR3 reads CASSQYRNTEAFF. The CDR3 DNA is TGTGCCAGCAGCCAATACAGGAACACTGAAGCTTTCTTT.

This clonotype was seen at least ten times. The rearrangement uses TRBV20-1 and TRBJ2-1, with 14 nucleotides matching TRBD2. The trim removed 0 bases at V and 8 bases at J, leaving 3 bases unmatched. CDR3 length equals 15 residues. Germline V gene sequence: CDR1 DFQATT, CDR2 SNEGSKA (reference sequence). DNA for the CDR3: TGCAGTGCTAGAGAGGGGACTAGCGGGAGCCATGAGCAGTTCTTC. Translating gives CSAREGTSGSHEQFF.

The chain carries TRBV6-2 or TRBV6-3 and TRBJ2-1; no clear D gene. With 7 bases removed from V and 5 bases from J, the gap between germline ends came to 24 bases. The germline V gene encodes CDR1 MNHEY and CDR2 SVGEGT. The CDR3 is 17 amino acids. The DNA of the CDR3 is TGTGCCAGCACCGAGAATCCCCCAAGCCCCCTCCACAATGAGCAGTTCTTC. Its translation: CASTENPPSPLHNEQFF.

This clonotype was recorded at least ten times. DNA of the CDR3: TGTGCCAGCAGCTTAAATCGACGAGGAGAGACCCAGTACTTC. Its translation is CASSLNRRGETQYF. J is TRBJ2-5 and V is TRBV7-2; D gene unclear. The ends were cut back, 2 bases at V and 4 bases at J, with 11 bases in the middle. Per the germline V gene, CDR1 is SGHTA and CDR2 is FQGNSA. The CDR3 is 14 residues long.

This clonotype was picked up a small number of times. This sequence joins TRBV7-2 and TRBJ2-4, with 8 bases aligning to TRBD2. The CDR3 loop spans 18 amino acids. The trim removed 1 base at V and 1 base at J, leaving 9 bases unmatched. Germline lookup yields CDR1 SGHTA and CDR2 FQGNSA. The CDR3 sequence: CASSLGVGRGEAKNIQYF. The CDR3 region has the DNA TGTGCCAGCAGCTTAGGGGTCGGGAGGGGGGAGGCCAAAAACATTCAGTACTTC. Together with reference TRBV7-2 and TRBJ2-4, the CDR3 gives the full variable domain: GAGVSQSPSNKVTEKGKDVELRCDPISGHTALYWYRQSLGQGLEFLIYFQGNSAPDKSGLPSDRFSAERTGGSVSTLTIQRTQQEDSAVYLCASSLGVGRGEAKNIQYFGAGTRLSVL.

This clonotype was recorded at least ten times. The V gene is TRBV5-1, the J gene TRBJ2-1, with 10 bases lining up with TRBD2. V lost 0 bases to trimming and J lost 7 bases; unmatched junction nucleotides: 7. Per germline, CDR1 SGHRS and CDR2 YFSETQ. This CDR3 region has 16 residues. CDR3 in amino acids: CASSLASGGAWNEQFF. For the CDR3, the DNA is TGCGCCAGCAGCTTGGCCAGCGGGGGGGCGTGGAATGAGCAGTTCTTC.

The sample holds many counts of this clonotype. V gene TRBV10-1 combines with J gene TRBJ2-3; 7 positions match TRBD2. The CDR3 consists of 12 residues. V lost 8 bases, J lost 5 bases, and 4 bases stayed unmatched. Germline V CDR1 and CDR2: WNHNN, SYGVQD (reference sequence). In DNA, the CDR3 is TGCGCCAGCTCTAGCGGCCGAGATACGCAGTATTTT. Translating gives CASSSGRDTQYF.

On this clonotype itself: This may stem from a read error, because a much larger clone lies one nucleotide away. The CDR3 does not end in the conserved phenylalanine or tryptophan, so this is likely a read error. This chain joins TRBV29-1 and TRBJ2-7; D is possibly TRBD1 (6 bases). The V and J ends lost 6 bases and 2 bases respectively, with 14 bases between them. The germline V gene has CDR1 SQVTM and CDR2 ANQGSEA. CDR3 size: 13 residues. The CDR3 sequence: CSVRQGWTYEQYC. CDR3 bases: TGCAGCGTCCGCCAGGGGTGGACCTACGAGCAGTACTGC.

This clonotype was seen ten or more times. DNA for the CDR3: TGTGCCAGCAGCTTAAAAAGGGAGGCTTTCTTT. Translating gives CASSLKREAFF. V usage is TRBV7-9 and J usage is TRBJ1-1; no definite D call. The CDR3 sequence is 11 residues long. Trimming shortened V by 2 bases and J by 11 bases, and 9 bases separated the two germline ends. CDR1 SEHNR and CDR2 FQNEAQ come from the germline V gene (reference sequence). The full variable domain, with the rest looked up from reference TRBV7-9 and TRBJ1-1, is DTGVSQNPRHKITKRGQNVTFRCDPISEHNRLYWYRQTLGQGPEFLTYFQNEAQLEKSRLLSDRFSAERPKGSFSTLEIQRTEQGDSAMYLCASSLKREAFFGQGTRLTVV.

This clonotype was counted a few times. This rearrangement joins TRBV4-1 to TRBJ2-7; D gene ambiguous. CDR1 is MGHRA and CDR2 is YSYEKL in the germline V gene. The CDR3 contains 14 residues. Trimming cost V 11 bases and J 2 bases, with 19 bases left between them. The CDR3 region has the DNA TGCGCCGTTTTATCGGCGAGGAAAGCCTACGAGCAGTACTTC. Amino acid sequence: CAVLSARKAYEQYF.

This clonotype has at least ten counts. The chain couples TRBV3-1 to TRBJ1-2, with no clear D. Germline CDR1 is LGHDT and CDR2 is YNNKEL (reference sequence). The CDR3 loop spans 13 amino acids. V was pared by 1 base and J by 4 bases, with 7 bases between. The DNA for the CDR3 is TGTGCCAGCAGCCAAGGATCGGGCTATGGCTACACCTTC. It translates to CASSQGSGYGYTF.

This clonotype came up many times. The chain links TRBV20-1 to TRBJ2-1; 9 bases are shared with TRBD2. This CDR3 comprises 16 residues. Germline-derived CDR1 and CDR2 are DFQATT and SNEGSKA (reference sequence). V gave up 1 base and J gave up 2 bases; unmatched junction bases: 6. The CDR3 DNA reads as TGCAGTGCTAGAGCCTTTAGCGGGGGACCCTACAATGAGCAGTTCTTC. It is translated as CSARAFSGGPYNEQFF.

This clonotype was found many times. The chain combines TRBV13 with TRBJ2-7; possibly TRBD1 or TRBD2 for D (6 bases each). The germline V gene has CDR1 PRHDT and CDR2 FYEKMQ (reference sequence). This CDR3 contains 15 residues. Trimming pared 5 bases from V and 2 bases from J, leaving 16 bases between. The CDR3 DNA follows: TGTGCCAGCAGCCAGGGGCGGGGAAGCACCTACGAGCAGTACTTC. Encoded protein: CASSQGRGSTYEQYF.

This clonotype was detected a few times. The rearrangement joins TRBV18 to TRBJ1-1; TRBD1 matches at 9 bases. The CDR3 has 14 amino acids. J gave up 5 bases and V 4 bases, and 5 bases lay outside the gene matches. CDR1 and CDR2 from the germline V gene are KGHSH and LQKENI. CDR3 sequence: CASSQSTGGTEAFF. The CDR3 DNA reads TGTGCCAGCTCACAATCGACAGGGGGAACTGAAGCTTTCTTT.

This clonotype appeared many times. This chain uses TRBV5-1 with TRBJ2-5; 9 bases map to TRBD2. Germline V gene sequence: CDR1 SGHRS, CDR2 YFSETQ. Trimming took 6 bases from V and 1 from J; bases not matched to a gene: 7. The CDR3 sequence is 15 residues long. The CDR3 is CASKVSGSPQETQYF. CDR3 nucleotide sequence: TGCGCCAGCAAAGTTAGCGGGAGCCCCCAAGAGACCCAGTACTTC.